This record covers a single TCR beta chain. Its antigen is undetermined. This sample includes further DNA sequences coding for the same CDR3. This entry belongs to a study of CD8+ T cells in alopecia areata. Study summary: For 6 to 18 months, tofacitinib was taken, and 6 months off drug followed. Study results and limitations: Scalp sequencing captures resident alphabeta T cells of normal skin too. Lesional scalp, notably in alopecia totalis/universalis, had clonality above that of normal scalp.

It was cDNA, reverse transcribed from extracted RNA, that served as the sequencing template. TCRdb's copy holds only in-frame clones and misses some; the assay was immunoSEQ multiplex PCR. The top ten hold roughly 21% of the sample, which has about 150,000 clones, about 53% seen once. A FACSAria was used to sort CD4+ and CD8+ T cells. These cells came from PBMCs. CDR3 length equals 13 residues. After removal of 3 bases from V and 5 bases from J, the junction contained 2 bases not matched to a gene. Germline V lookup: CDR1 SGHDT, CDR2 YYEEEE. This chain links TRBV5-6 with TRBJ2-7, with 10 bases fitting TRBD1. The sequence derives from a human donor with alopecia areata. The sample consisted of CD8+ T cells sorted from blood, taken at week 0. CDR3 in amino acids: CASSWTGGHEQYF. The CDR3 bases are TGTGCCAGCAGCTGGACAGGGGGGCACGAGCAGTACTTC. Drawing the rest from reference TRBV5-6 and TRBJ2-7, the complete variable domain is DAGVTQSPTHLIKTRGQQVTLRCSPKSGHDTVSWYQQALGQGPQFIFQYYEEEERQRGNFPDRFSGHQFPNYSSELNVNALLLGDSALYLCASSWTGGHEQYFGPGTRLTVT.